These 10 T cell receptor beta chains were all obtained from the same sample, sequenced in a study of vaccination and CD4 T cells after COVID-19. The Oncomine TCR Beta short-read assay generated sequence data from the DNA of cultured CD4+ T cells. A single record per CDR3 protein comes from TCRdb applying MiXCR to the PCR reads. In the table there are under 10,000 distinct CDR3 sequences, around half of which are singletons. These receptors have no known antigen. The treatment denotes: approximately nine-day PBMC culture with coronavirus spike peptide pools or control peptides (ViraFEST assay). Sequencing was carried out using CD4+ T cells from blood, cultured in vitro. All receptors come from a human donor who had recovered from COVID-19.

This sequence joins TRBV10-3 and TRBJ1-1; 7 bases agree with TRBD1. V was pared by 6 bases and J by 7 bases, with 8 bases of the junction left unmatched. Per the germline V gene, CDR1 is ENHRY and CDR2 is SYGVKD. The CDR3 covers 13 residues. The CDR3 nucleotides are TGTGCCATCAGCCCCGACAGGGAAGGTGAAGCTTTCTTT. Translation gives CAISPDREGEAFF.

The chain couples TRBV18 to TRBJ1-3; D not certain. The CDR3 runs 14 residues. V lost 3 bases, J lost 4 bases, and 10 bases lay in between. From germline, CDR1 is KGHSH and CDR2 LQKENI. CDR3 residues: CASSPTGEGNTIYF. The CDR3 DNA follows: TGTGCCAGCTCACCGACCGGGGAAGGAAACACCATATATTTT.

Comment on this clonotype: One junction end disagrees with the germline gene, perhaps due to a read error. The genes are TRBV6-5 and TRBJ1-1; a possible D gene is TRBD1 (6 bases). The CDR3 consists of 16 residues. Germline values: CDR1 MNHEY, CDR2 SVGAGI. In DNA, the CDR3 is TGTGCCAGCAGTTACTCGACTGTGCCGGGGGGCACTGAAGCCTTCTTT. This translates into CASSYSTVPGGTEAFF.

The chain joins TRBV20-1 to TRBJ1-5, with D possibly being TRBD1 (5 bases). This CDR3 contains 16 residues. The V end lost 3 bases, the J end lost 0 bases, and 15 bases lay between the germline ends. CDR1 is DFQATT and CDR2 is SNEGSKA in the germline V gene (reference sequence). The DNA of the CDR3 is TGCAGTGCTAGGGTCGCGGGGACGGTTAGCAATCAGCCCCAGCATTTT. Translation: CSARVAGTVSNQPQHF.

This chain connects TRBV19 to TRBJ2-1; tentatively, D is TRBD2 (5 bases). Germline loops: CDR1 LNHDA, CDR2 SQIVND (reference sequence). The CDR3 runs 15 residues. Deletions cut 6 bases from V and 6 bases from J, with 18 bases between. The chain's CDR3 is CASSPRLGLFNEQFF. The CDR3 DNA follows: TGTGCCAGTAGCCCCCGACTTGGACTCTTCAATGAGCAGTTCTTC.

The chain recombines TRBV6-5 with TRBJ1-2; 8 bases are a match to TRBD1. CDR1 is MNHEY and CDR2 is SVGAGI in the germline V gene. The CDR3 length is 15 residues. Trimming at V came to 2 bases and at J to 4 bases, leaving 6 bases not matched to a gene. In DNA form, the CDR3 reads TGTGCCAGCAGTTACGGGGCAGGGGGCGCCTATGGCTACACCTTC. Translated: CASSYGAGGAYGYTF.

This chain links TRBV4-1 with TRBJ2-2; D is perhaps TRBD1 (6 bases). The CDR3 length is 14 residues. Trimming cost V 2 bases and J 5 bases, with 9 bases left between them. CDR1 is MGHRA and CDR2 is YSYEKL in the germline V gene. The CDR3: CASSQSGVTGELFF. The CDR3, as DNA: TGCGCCAGCAGCCAATCAGGGGTGACCGGGGAGCTGTTTTTT.

As for this clonotype: At one end the junction does not follow the germline gene, possibly because of a read error. The J gene is TRBJ2-7, the V gene TRBV12-3 or TRBV12-4, with TRBD1 identical over 10 bases. The CDR3 sequence is 14 residues long. CDR3 region: CACSRQGATYEQYF. In nucleotides, the CDR3 is TGTGCCTGCAGCCGACAGGGGGCCACCTACGAGCAGTACTTC.

The chain carries TRBV28 and TRBJ2-6; D is undetermined. Looked up from germline, CDR1 is MDHEN and CDR2 is SYDVKM. The CDR3 has 15 amino acids. V was trimmed by 7 bases and J by 0 bases, leaving 10 bases between them. CDR3 protein: CASKGRNSGANVLTF. The CDR3, as DNA: TGTGCCAGCAAAGGTCGCAACTCTGGGGCCAACGTCCTGACTTTC.

The V gene is TRBV20-1, the J gene TRBJ1-5; tentatively, D is TRBD1 (5 bases). With 6 bases removed from V and 4 bases from J, the gap between germline ends came to 16 bases. Germline CDR1 DFQATT, CDR2 SNEGSKA (reference sequence). The CDR3 runs 14 residues. CDR3 region: CSASPTGANQPQHF. CDR3 coding DNA: TGCAGTGCCAGCCCGACCGGGGCAAATCAGCCCCAGCATTTT.